The 31 T cell receptor beta chains below all came from one sample that was sequenced in a study of blood T cell repertoires in COVID-19. TCRdb's copy holds only in-frame clones and misses some; the assay was immunoSEQ multiplex PCR. The sample shows over 25,000 clones, approximately 80% of them seen only once. Sequencing used peripheral blood. All receptors come from a human donor in a cohort sampled during active COVID-19.

The rearrangement uses TRBV7-6 and TRBJ1-1; TRBD1 matches at 7 bases. CDR3 length equals 15 residues. Germline CDR1 SGHVS, CDR2 FNYEAQ. V was pared by 0 bases and J by 1 base, with 2 bases of the junction left unmatched. DNA of the CDR3: TGTGCCAGCAGCTTAGCGTCAGGGGGGAACACTGAAGCTTTCTTT. The encoded protein is CASSLASGGNTEAFF.

Here the CDR3 reads CASSHGDRGAETQYF. DNA for the CDR3: TGCGCCAGCAGCCATGGGGACAGGGGGGCAGAGACCCAGTACTTC. J is TRBJ2-5 and V is TRBV4-1; 11 positions match TRBD1. V shed 3 bases, J shed 4 bases, and the junction held 4 bases outside the gene matches. Germline CDR1 is MGHRA and CDR2 is YSYEKL. This CDR3 has 15 amino acids.

This chain links TRBV6-5 with TRBJ1-4; 8 bases match TRBD1. Trimming cost V 5 bases and J 8 bases; bases outside gene matches: 7. This CDR3 has 14 residues. The germline V gene has CDR1 MNHEY and CDR2 SVGAGI. CDR3 in DNA: TGTGCCAGCAGTCTCGGACAGGGCGAGGAAAAACTGTTTTTT. It specifies CASSLGQGEEKLFF.

The chain employs TRBV27 and TRBJ2-2, with a weak D call TRBD1 (6 bases). Germline CDR1 is MNHEY and CDR2 is SMNVEV (reference sequence). The V and J ends lost 1 base and 1 base respectively, with 10 bases between them. The CDR3 spans 16 residues. The CDR3 sequence is CASSLFPGQNTGELFF. CDR3 nucleotide sequence: TGTGCCAGCAGTTTATTCCCGGGACAGAACACCGGGGAGCTGTTTTTT.

The rearrangement joins TRBV28 to TRBJ2-1, with D tentatively TRBD2 (6 bases). Germline values: CDR1 MDHEN, CDR2 SYDVKM. The V end lost 3 bases, the J end lost 6 bases, and 12 bases lay between the germline ends. The CDR3 is 14 residues long. The CDR3: CASSFPAGSNEQFF. CDR3 DNA sequence: TGTGCCAGCAGTTTTCCGGCGGGGTCCAATGAGCAGTTCTTC.

The CDR3 here is CASRIPGGGSLETQYF. For the CDR3, the DNA is TGTGCCAGCCGCATTCCTGGCGGGGGTTCGTTGGAGACCCAGTACTTC. The gene calls are TRBV6-6 and TRBJ2-5; 7 nucleotides align to TRBD2. From germline, CDR1 is MNHNY and CDR2 SVGAGI (reference sequence). The CDR3 is 16 residues long. After removal of 8 bases from V and 5 bases from J, the junction contained 17 bases not matched to a gene.

The V call is TRBV28, the J call TRBJ1-1; D might be TRBD1 (5 bases). The CDR3 totals 13 residues. Germline CDR1 and CDR2: MDHEN and SYDVKM. Trimming took 7 bases from V and 2 from J, leaving 11 bases between them. CDR3 amino acids: CASKFGGNTEAFF. The CDR3 coding sequence is TGTGCCAGCAAATTCGGGGGAAACACTGAAGCTTTCTTT.

This clone was seen a handful of times. The V gene is TRBV6-1, the J gene TRBJ2-2, with 7 bases identical to TRBD2. CDR1 MNHNS and CDR2 SASEGT come from the germline V gene. The CDR3 spans 15 residues. Unmatched junction bases numbered 3, after V lost 3 bases and J lost 2 bases. CDR3 sequence: CASSEGTINTGELFF. DNA of the CDR3: TGTGCCAGCAGTGAGGGGACTATAAACACCGGGGAGCTGTTTTTT.

The J gene is TRBJ2-1, the V gene TRBV5-1, with D possibly TRBD1 on 7 matching bases. Per germline, CDR1 SGHRS and CDR2 YFSETQ. Trimming removed 3 bases from V and 1 base from J, with 8 bases in between. The CDR3 is made up of 14 amino acids. CDR3 DNA sequence: TGCGCCAGCAGCTCAGGGGGGTCCTACAATGAGCAGTTCTTC. Residues: CASSSGGSYNEQFF.

V and J are TRBV5-5 and TRBJ2-7; 7 bases fit TRBD1. The CDR3 loop spans 17 amino acids. CDR1 and CDR2 from the germline V gene are SGHKS and YYEKEE (reference sequence). J gave up 2 bases and V 3 bases, and 14 bases lay outside the gene matches. The CDR3 region has the DNA TGTGCCAGCAGCTCATCAGGGGGTCGGTCCCTCGCCTACGAGCAGTACTTC. This codes for CASSSSGGRSLAYEQYF.

The CDR3 loop is CASSSSAGGLLGTEAFF. CDR3 nucleotide sequence: TGTGCCAGCAGCTCCTCCGCCGGCGGCCTGCTGGGCACTGAAGCTTTCTTT. V is TRBV7-9 and J is TRBJ1-1, with unresolved D. V was clipped by 4 bases and J by 4 bases, with 22 bases between them. The CDR3 totals 17 residues. The germline V gene has CDR1 SEHNR and CDR2 FQNEAQ (reference sequence).

The rearrangement joins TRBV5-1 to TRBJ1-1; 10 bases are a match to TRBD1. From germline, CDR1 is SGHRS and CDR2 YFSETQ. Losses at the gene ends were 5 bases for V and 4 bases for J; bases not matched to a gene: 5. This CDR3 has 14 amino acids. In DNA, the CDR3 is TGCGCCAGCAGGAGACAGGGGGCCGTCACTGAAGCTTTCTTT. This translates into CASRRQGAVTEAFF. Full variable domain (missing parts from reference TRBV5-1 and TRBJ1-1): KAGVTQTPRYLIKTRGQQVTLSCSPISGHRSVSWYQQTPGQGLQFLFEYFSETQRNKGNFPGRFSGRQFSNSRSEMNVSTLELGDSALYLCASRRQGAVTEAFFGQGTRLTVV.

The gene calls are TRBV5-1 and TRBJ1-5; D is possibly TRBD1 (5 bases). This CDR3 is 15 amino acids long. Per germline, CDR1 SGHRS and CDR2 YFSETQ. Trimming cost V 4 bases and J 5 bases, with 16 bases left between them. The CDR3, as DNA: TGCGCCAGCAGCGACACTGGGGCCCCCGATCAGCCCCAGCATTTT. Protein product: CASSDTGAPDQPQHF.

This clone was seen just once. The chain recombines TRBV20-1 with TRBJ2-7; the match to TRBD2 covers 13 bases. The germline gives CDR1 DFQATT, CDR2 SNEGSKA (reference sequence). The CDR3 runs 16 residues. J gave up 3 bases and V 3 bases, and 8 bases lay outside the gene matches. The CDR3 protein is CSASTSGGAASYEQYF. The CDR3 coding sequence is TGCAGTGCTAGTACTAGCGGGGGGGCAGCCAGCTACGAGCAGTACTTC.

V is TRBV4-3 and J is TRBJ1-2, with 8 bases matching TRBD1. The CDR3 extends over 14 amino acids. With V trimmed by 2 bases and J by 6 bases, 5 bases remained unmatched. Germline loops: CDR1 LGHNA, CDR2 YSLEER. The CDR3 bases are TGCGCCAGCAGCCAAAACAGGGGGGTGAATGGCTACACCTTC. Amino acids: CASSQNRGVNGYTF.

The gene calls are TRBV6-6 and TRBJ2-7, with 7 bases fitting TRBD1. CDR1 is MNHNY, CDR2 SVGAGI, per germline (reference sequence). This CDR3 comprises 14 residues. V was pared by 2 bases and J by 2 bases, with 3 bases of the junction left unmatched. CDR3 in DNA: TGTGCCAGCAGTTACGGGGACAGTGCCTACGAGCAGTACTTC. Amino acid sequence: CASSYGDSAYEQYF.

CDR3 amino acids: CASSSLASTGDTQYF. The DNA for the CDR3 is TGCGCCAGCAGCTCGCTAGCGAGCACTGGAGATACGCAGTATTTT. The chain links TRBV5-1 to TRBJ2-3; a weak D match, TRBD2 (6 bases). This CDR3 spans 15 amino acids. Germline V lookup: CDR1 SGHRS, CDR2 YFSETQ. Trimming took 3 bases from V and 5 from J, leaving 16 bases between them.

The gene calls are TRBV19 and TRBJ1-6, with D perhaps matching TRBD1 (6 bases). The CDR3 contains 15 residues. Trimming shortened V by 10 bases and J by 7 bases, and 20 bases separated the two germline ends. The germline V gene has CDR1 LNHDA and CDR2 SQIVND (reference sequence). CDR3 bases: TGTGCCACAAGCTGGGGGCGGAGGAAAAATTCACCCCTCCACTTT. Protein sequence: CATSWGRRKNSPLHF.

This clone has just one count. The genes are TRBV7-8 and TRBJ2-7; 8 bases agree with TRBD1. Germline V gene sequence: CDR1 SGHVS, CDR2 FQNEAQ. This CDR3 has 14 residues. With 6 bases clipped from V and 6 bases from J, the junction kept 10 bases outside the gene matches. The CDR3 DNA reads as TGTGCCAGCAGGGGACAGGTCGAAGTGGGCGAGCAGTACTTC. Translation gives CASRGQVEVGEQYF. The variable domain in full, with the rest retrieved from reference TRBV7-8 and TRBJ2-7, is GAGVSQSPRYKVAKRGQDVALRCDPISGHVSLFWYQQALGQGPEFLTYFQNEAQLDKSGLPSDRFFAERPEGSVSTLKIQRTQQEDSAVYLCASRGQVEVGEQYFGPGTRLTVT.

This chain connects TRBV10-3 to TRBJ1-5; D is undetermined. V was clipped by 3 bases and J by 1 base, with 10 bases between them. Germline loops: CDR1 ENHRY, CDR2 SYGVKD. This CDR3 is built from 15 residues. CDR3 sequence (DNA): TGTGCCATCAGTGATGAGGGAGGGAGCAATCAGCCCCAGCATTTT. Encoded protein: CAISDEGGSNQPQHF.

The CDR3 nucleotides are TGTGCCAGCAGCCAGAACACTGAAGCTTTCTTT. Residues: CASSQNTEAFF. The chain uses TRBV7-2 and TRBJ1-1; D call uncertain. Deletions cut 5 bases from V and 1 base from J, with 2 bases between. Per the germline V gene, CDR1 is SGHTA and CDR2 is FQGNSA. CDR3 length: 11 amino acids.

The chain carries TRBV5-4 and TRBJ1-1, with TRBD1 as a possible D gene (5 bases). Germline CDR1 SGHNT, CDR2 YYREEE (reference sequence). This CDR3 comprises 14 residues. Trimming removed 2 bases from V and 5 bases from J, with 13 bases in between. The CDR3 loop is CASSFFGEGTEAFF. The CDR3 DNA follows: TGTGCCAGCAGCTTCTTTGGGGAGGGGACTGAAGCTTTCTTT.

The chain carries TRBV19 and TRBJ2-2; possibly TRBD1 for D (5 bases). This CDR3 has 15 amino acids. Germline CDR1 and CDR2: LNHDA and SQIVND (reference sequence). The germline V and J ends were trimmed by 5 bases and 2 bases, with 12 bases remaining between them. In DNA, the CDR3 is TGTGCCAGTAGTGTGTACGGACAAAACACCGGGGAGCTGTTTTTT. Protein: CASSVYGQNTGELFF.

The chain couples TRBV27 to TRBJ1-5, with a tentative D call TRBD1 (6 bases). Germline CDR1 is MNHEY and CDR2 is SMNVEV (reference sequence). The CDR3 is 14 residues long. Between the trimmed V and J ends, which lost 8 bases and 10 bases, there was a span of 21 bases. This chain's CDR3 is CASRRLGGEHPQHF. Here the CDR3 DNA reads TGTGCCAGCCGGCGTTTAGGGGGGGAACACCCCCAGCATTTT.

J is TRBJ2-2 and V is TRBV7-8, with D tentatively TRBD1 (6 bases). This CDR3 has 14 residues. V lost 3 bases to trimming and J lost 5 bases, with 10 bases between them. CDR1 and CDR2 from the germline V gene are SGHVS and FQNEAQ. The CDR3 loop is CASSFWGQTGELFF. The CDR3 region has the DNA TGTGCCAGCAGCTTTTGGGGGCAAACCGGGGAGCTGTTTTTT.

This clone was seen a single time. V gene TRBV7-2 combines with J gene TRBJ2-2; D possibly corresponds to TRBD1 (6 bases). CDR3 length: 13 residues. The V gene lost 8 bases and the J gene lost 4 bases, with 11 bases spanning the gap. Germline-derived CDR1 and CDR2 are SGHTA and FQGNSA. The chain's CDR3 is CASHRGGTGELFF. The CDR3 DNA follows: TGTGCCAGCCATAGAGGGGGCACCGGGGAGCTGTTTTTT.

This chain links TRBV27 with TRBJ2-1; the match to TRBD2 covers 12 bases. The CDR3 sequence is 17 residues long. V dropped 3 bases and J dropped 4; count of bases not matched to a gene: 7. In germline, CDR1 is MNHEY, CDR2 SMNVEV (reference sequence). CDR3 residues: CASSFYTSGGRYNEQFF. In nucleotides, the CDR3 is TGTGCCAGCAGTTTCTATACTAGCGGGGGGAGATACAATGAGCAGTTCTTC.

This chain joins TRBV18 and TRBJ1-1; no clear D gene. V was cut by 3 bases and J by 2 bases, with 13 bases left in between. The CDR3 is made up of 15 amino acids. Germline CDR1 and CDR2: KGHSH and LQKENI. The CDR3 bases are TGTGCCAGCTCACCGCTCGAGGAGGGCAACACTGAAGCTTTCTTT. Protein sequence: CASSPLEEGNTEAFF.

The chain carries TRBV6-1 and TRBJ1-6, with D perhaps TRBD1 (6 bases). V was trimmed by 2 bases and J by 6 bases, leaving 17 bases between them. Germline V gene sequence: CDR1 MNHNS, CDR2 SASEGT. The CDR3 consists of 17 residues. CDR3 nucleotides: TGTGCCAGCAGTGAATATTCTGGTCAGGGGAGTAATTCACCCCTCCACTTT. This translates into CASSEYSGQGSNSPLHF.

V and J are TRBV3-1 (or the pseudogene TRBV3-2) and TRBJ2-4; the D gene is possibly TRBD1 (6 bases). The CDR3 has 15 amino acids. Trimming cost V 4 bases and J 6 bases, with 16 bases left between them. CDR1 and CDR2 from the germline V gene are LGHDT and YNNKEL (reference sequence). As DNA, the CDR3 is TGTGCCAGCAGCCCCGGCGTGGGGGCTGGAAACATTCAGTACTTC. This sequence encodes CASSPGVGAGNIQYF.

This rearrangement joins TRBV5-5 to TRBJ2-3, with D possibly being TRBD2 (7 bases). Trimming took 7 bases from V and 4 from J, leaving 28 bases between them. In germline, CDR1 is SGHKS, CDR2 YYEKEE (reference sequence). The CDR3 is 18 amino acids. The CDR3 sequence is CASSLWRGGRAGSDTQYF. The CDR3 DNA follows: TGTGCCAGCTCCCTCTGGCGCGGGGGCCGTGCCGGTTCAGATACGCAGTATTTT.